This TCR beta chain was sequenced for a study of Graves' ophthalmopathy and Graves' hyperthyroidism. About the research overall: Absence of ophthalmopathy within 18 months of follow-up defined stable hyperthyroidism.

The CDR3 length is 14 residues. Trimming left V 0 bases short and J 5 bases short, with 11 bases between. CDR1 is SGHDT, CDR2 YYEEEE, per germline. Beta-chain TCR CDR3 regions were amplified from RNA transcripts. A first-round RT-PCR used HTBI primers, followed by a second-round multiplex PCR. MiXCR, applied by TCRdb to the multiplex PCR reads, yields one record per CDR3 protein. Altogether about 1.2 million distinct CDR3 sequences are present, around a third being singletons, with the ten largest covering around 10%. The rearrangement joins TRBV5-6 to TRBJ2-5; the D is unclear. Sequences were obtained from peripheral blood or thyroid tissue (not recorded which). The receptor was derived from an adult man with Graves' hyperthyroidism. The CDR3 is CASSLDLEGETQYF. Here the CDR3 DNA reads TGTGCCAGCAGCTTGGATCTGGAAGGGGAGACCCAGTACTTC.